The 9 T cell receptor beta chains below all came from one sample that was sequenced in a study of shared clonotypes between healthy human individuals. Libraries were prepared by immunoSEQ multiplex PCR; TCRdb keeps only in-frame clonotypes and omits some of them. Of roughly 590,000 clones in the sample, around 95% are singletons; the top ten hold around 0.097%. Naive CD8 cells comprised CD45RO-negative, CCR7-positively selected cells, excluding terminally differentiated effector memory CD45RA+ cells. Source material: naive CD8+ T cells sorted from blood. The source of these receptors is a woman younger than 45 in good health.

This chain connects TRBV7-9 to TRBJ2-3; TRBD2 matches 10 bases. In germline, CDR1 is SEHNR, CDR2 FQNEAQ (reference sequence). V gave up 5 bases and J gave up 1 base; unmatched junction bases: 6. This CDR3 comprises 16 residues. CDR3 DNA: TGTGCCAGCAGCCTACGGACTAGCGGCGGCACAGATACGCAGTATTTT. Encoded protein: CASSLRTSGGTDTQYF.

This rearrangement joins TRBV5-1 to TRBJ2-1; 7 nucleotides agree with TRBD2. The length of the CDR3 is 14 residues. CDR1 SGHRS and CDR2 YFSETQ come from the germline V gene. V dropped 7 bases and J dropped 2; count of bases not matched to a gene: 6. The DNA for the CDR3 is TGCGCCAGCGTCCGGGACTATACCTACAATGAGCAGTTCTTC. This codes for CASVRDYTYNEQFF.

The CDR3 sequence: CASSLAASSEQFF. In DNA form, the CDR3 reads TGTGCCAGCAGCTTAGCGGCTAGCTCTGAGCAGTTCTTC. V gene TRBV11-1 combines with J gene TRBJ2-1, with D possibly matching TRBD2 (5 bases). The germline gives CDR1 SGHAT, CDR2 FQDESV (reference sequence). There are 13 residues in the CDR3. Trimming cost V 0 bases and J 9 bases, with 9 bases left between them.

V gene TRBV28 combines with J gene TRBJ2-7, with D perhaps TRBD1 or TRBD2 (5 bases each). Per germline, CDR1 MDHEN and CDR2 SYDVKM. The V end lost 0 bases, the J end lost 4 bases, and 16 bases lay between the germline ends. This CDR3 contains 16 residues. The CDR3 here is CASSLWLAMRGYEQYF. DNA of the CDR3: TGTGCCAGCAGTTTATGGCTAGCTATGAGGGGTTACGAGCAGTACTTC.

The chain uses TRBV28 and TRBJ2-1; perhaps D is TRBD1 or TRBD2 (5 bases each). Trimming pared 1 base from V and 5 bases from J, leaving 15 bases between. CDR1 is MDHEN and CDR2 is SYDVKM in the germline V gene. CDR3 length equals 16 residues. The CDR3 nucleotides are TGTGCCAGCAGTTTATTACTAGTTGGGGCCAACAATGAGCAGTTCTTC. The encoded protein is CASSLLLVGANNEQFF.

This clone was found once. V usage is TRBV4-2 and J usage is TRBJ2-1; tentatively, D is TRBD1 (6 bases). This CDR3 comprises 14 residues. Trimming removed 2 bases at V and 9 bases at J, with 14 bases between. Germline CDR1 LGHNA, CDR2 YNFKEQ. CDR3 protein: CASSQRIGGSEQFF. CDR3 DNA sequence: TGTGCCAGCAGCCAACGAATAGGGGGTTCTGAGCAGTTCTTC.

V usage is TRBV27 and J usage is TRBJ2-1; tentative D call: TRBD1 (5 bases). Germline loops: CDR1 MNHEY, CDR2 SMNVEV (reference sequence). Deletions cut 1 base from V and 1 base from J, with 14 bases between. The CDR3 covers 17 residues. The CDR3, as DNA: TGTGCCAGCAGTTTATTTCCAGGGAAGGCGTCCTACAATGAGCAGTTCTTC. Amino acid sequence: CASSLFPGKASYNEQFF.

The V and J genes are TRBV19 and TRBJ1-2, with TRBD1 as a possible D gene (5 bases). Trimming took off 3 bases at V and 2 bases at J, with 31 bases between the two ends. CDR3 size: 21 residues. CDR1 and CDR2 (germline): LNHDA, SQIVND (reference sequence). The DNA for the CDR3 is TGTGCCAGTAGTATCGGGACCATAAATCTCTCCCTTGGACCAAAAAACTATGGCTACACCTTC. Encoded protein: CASSIGTINLSLGPKNYGYTF.

V is TRBV28 and J is TRBJ1-1; D call uncertain. Germline CDR1 and CDR2: MDHEN and SYDVKM. This CDR3 is built from 13 residues. Trimming removed 3 bases from V and 4 bases from J, with 9 bases in between. The DNA of the CDR3 is TGTGCCAGCAGTTTCGGGGAACCCACTGAAGCTTTCTTT. As protein: CASSFGEPTEAFF.